These 5 T cell receptor beta chains originate from one sample sequenced in a study of cytomegalovirus exposure and HLA in healthy donors. A multiplex PCR was run with 60 Vbeta primers and 13 Jbeta primers. Using immunoSEQ multiplex PCR, the repertoire was profiled, and TCRdb retains in-frame clones only, with some absent. This sample carries 100,000 to 150,000 clones, roughly 85% of them seen once, and the ten largest clones take 3.6%. Sample: PBMCs. Every receptor here comes from a woman between 40 and 50 years old in good health and CMV-seropositive.

The chain joins TRBV5-5 to TRBJ2-7; 10 bases map to TRBD1. This CDR3 contains 16 residues. The J segment lost 3 bases and the V segment lost 3 bases, leaving 9 bases of the junction unmatched. Germline-derived CDR1 and CDR2 are SGHKS and YYEKEE (reference sequence). CDR3 protein: CASSSTFRDRGYEQYF. The CDR3 DNA reads TGTGCCAGCAGCTCAACTTTCCGGGACAGGGGCTACGAGCAGTACTTC.

The CDR3 spells CAGGGMSNQPQHF. The DNA for the CDR3 is TGTGCCGGGGGGGGGATGAGCAATCAGCCCCAGCATTTT. This rearrangement joins TRBV28 to TRBJ1-5, with a tentative D call TRBD1 (5 bases). The V and J ends lost 11 bases and 1 base respectively, with 12 bases between them. The CDR3 contains 13 residues. CDR1 and CDR2 (germline): MDHEN, SYDVKM.

This chain joins TRBV30 and TRBJ2-2; 8 bases map to TRBD2. Germline V gene data show CDR1 as GTSNPN and CDR2 as SVGIG (reference sequence). The CDR3 sequence is 15 residues long. The V and J ends lost 0 bases and 5 bases, in that order; junction bases with no gene match: 5. The CDR3 coding sequence is TGTGCCTGGAGTGTCGGGGGGGCAGAAACCGGGGAGCTGTTTTTT. Protein: CAWSVGGAETGELFF.

The chain uses TRBV19 and TRBJ1-2; 8 bases match TRBD1. Looked up from germline, CDR1 is LNHDA and CDR2 is SQIVND (reference sequence). The J segment lost 4 bases and the V segment lost 5 bases, leaving 12 bases of the junction unmatched. The CDR3 spans 16 residues. In DNA form, the CDR3 reads TGTGCCAGTAGTGACATGACAGGGGCCCGTCTCTATGGCTACACCTTC. Residues: CASSDMTGARLYGYTF.

A single count supports this clone. The chain uses TRBV2 and TRBJ2-7, with 7 bases lining up with TRBD2. The CDR3 loop spans 14 amino acids. Germline trimming cut 3 bases from V and 0 bases from J; bases unmatched to any gene: 2. Germline V gene data show CDR1 as SNHLY and CDR2 as FYNNEI. For the CDR3, the DNA is TGTGCCAGCAGTGACGGCGGGAGCTCCTACGAGCAGTACTTC. Its protein product is CASSDGGSSYEQYF.